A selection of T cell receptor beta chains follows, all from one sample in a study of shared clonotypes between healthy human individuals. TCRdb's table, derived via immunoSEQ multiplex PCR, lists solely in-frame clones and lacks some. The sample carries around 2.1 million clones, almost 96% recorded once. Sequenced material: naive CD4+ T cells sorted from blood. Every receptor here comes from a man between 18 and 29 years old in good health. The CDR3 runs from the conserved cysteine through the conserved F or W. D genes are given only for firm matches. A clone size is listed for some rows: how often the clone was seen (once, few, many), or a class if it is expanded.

cdr3_nt: TGTGCCAGCAGCAAGGACGGGATCGCTGAGGGCTACACCTTC
cdr3_aa: CASSKDGIAEGYTF
clone_size: -
d_call: -
v_call: TRBV6-6
j_call: TRBJ1-2

cdr3_nt: TGTGCCATCAGTGACCCACTAGGGGCTGAACTTACTGAAGCTTTCTTT
cdr3_aa: CAISDPLGAELTEAFF
clone_size: -
d_call: -
v_call: TRBV10-3
j_call: TRBJ1-1

cdr3_nt: TGTGCCTGGAGTACAGGACTAGCGGGATATTCCTACAATGAGCAGTTCTTC
cdr3_aa: CAWSTGLAGYSYNEQFF
clone_size: -
d_call: TRBD2
v_call: TRBV30
j_call: TRBJ2-1

cdr3_nt: TGTGCCAGCAGCGAGCCCAGGATTCCCCTTCAAAACGGCTACACCTTC
cdr3_aa: CASSEPRIPLQNGYTF
clone_size: few
d_call: -
v_call: TRBV7-3
j_call: TRBJ1-2

cdr3_nt: TGTGCCAGCAGCTTAGACCACCGACCCGGGACACCCCCCGAGCAGTACTTC
cdr3_aa: CASSLDHRPGTPPEQYF
clone_size: -
d_call: -
v_call: TRBV11-2
j_call: TRBJ2-7

cdr3_nt: TGCGCCAGCAGCTTGGCCGGGACTAACAGTTACTACAATGAGCAGTTCTTC
cdr3_aa: CASSLAGTNSYYNEQFF
clone_size: -
d_call: TRBD2
v_call: TRBV5-1
j_call: TRBJ2-1

cdr3_nt: TGCGCCAGCAGCTTAGGGTTGGCTAGCGGGGGGCTGAATACGCAGTATTTT
cdr3_aa: CASSLGLASGGLNTQYF
clone_size: -
d_call: TRBD2
v_call: TRBV5-1
j_call: TRBJ2-3

cdr3_nt: TGTGCCAGCAGTGAAGTTGGACTAAGAGGGAATGAGCAGTTCTTC
cdr3_aa: CASSEVGLRGNEQFF
clone_size: -
d_call: -
v_call: TRBV6-1
j_call: TRBJ2-1

cdr3_nt: TGTGCCAGCTCCCCCAGGACTAGAGAGGACGTGCAGTACTTC
cdr3_aa: CASSPRTREDVQYF
clone_size: -
d_call: TRBD2
v_call: TRBV18
j_call: TRBJ2-7

cdr3_nt: TGCGCCAGCAGCTTGGGCTGGGATTGGTCCTACGAGCAGTACTTC
cdr3_aa: CASSLGWDWSYEQYF
clone_size: -
d_call: -
v_call: TRBV5-1
j_call: TRBJ2-7

cdr3_nt: TGCGCCAGCTCCTGGGGACTAGCGGGAGAGGGCCCCTACGAGCAGTACTTC
cdr3_aa: CASSWGLAGEGPYEQYF
clone_size: -
d_call: TRBD2
v_call: TRBV10-1
j_call: TRBJ2-7

cdr3_nt: TGTGCCAGCAGCCAGACAGACTCTGGGGCCAACGTCCTGACTTTC
cdr3_aa: CASSQTDSGANVLTF
clone_size: -
d_call: -
v_call: TRBV28
j_call: TRBJ2-6

cdr3_nt: TGTGCCAGCAGTTTTTCTGGGGCCTGGACAGGAAACACCATATATTTT
cdr3_aa: CASSFSGAWTGNTIYF
clone_size: -
d_call: -
v_call: TRBV6-5
j_call: TRBJ1-3

cdr3_nt: TGCGCCAGCAGTGAGTCCTTGACCGGAGAGACCCAGTACTTC
cdr3_aa: CASSESLTGETQYF
clone_size: -
d_call: -
v_call: TRBV10-1
j_call: TRBJ2-5

cdr3_nt: TGTGCCAGCAGTGACCAGGGACAGGGAATTTCACCCCTCCACTTT
cdr3_aa: CASSDQGQGISPLHF
clone_size: -
d_call: TRBD1
v_call: TRBV6-4
j_call: TRBJ1-6

cdr3_nt: TGTGCCAGCAGCGTAGGGGACGGAGGGAACTATGGCTACACCTTC
cdr3_aa: CASSVGDGGNYGYTF
clone_size: -
d_call: -
v_call: TRBV9
j_call: TRBJ1-2

cdr3_nt: TGCGCCAGCAGGGATTTCCGACTAGCGGGCATCAATGAGCAGTTCTTC
cdr3_aa: CASRDFRLAGINEQFF
clone_size: once
d_call: TRBD2
v_call: TRBV5-1
j_call: TRBJ2-1

cdr3_nt: TGTGCCAGCAGCTTTACTATTTACACTGAAGCTTTCTTT
cdr3_aa: CASSFTIYTEAFF
clone_size: few
d_call: -
v_call: TRBV7-3
j_call: TRBJ1-1

cdr3_nt: TGCGCCAGCAGCGACCCTGCAAGCGGGCCTGGAAACACCATATATTTT
cdr3_aa: CASSDPASGPGNTIYF
clone_size: -
d_call: -
v_call: TRBV5-1
j_call: TRBJ1-3

cdr3_nt: TGTGCCAGCAGTGGGCAGGGGGAGGCAGATACGCAGTATTTT
cdr3_aa: CASSGQGEADTQYF
clone_size: -
d_call: -
v_call: TRBV6-1
j_call: TRBJ2-3

cdr3_nt: TGCGCCAGCAGCTTGGAGGTGGGGATCCGAGGTGAAAAACTGTTTTTT
cdr3_aa: CASSLEVGIRGEKLFF
clone_size: -
d_call: -
v_call: TRBV5-1
j_call: TRBJ1-4

cdr3_nt: TGTGCCAGCAGCCAGGTCAGCTCCGATACGCAGTATTTT
cdr3_aa: CASSQVSSDTQYF
clone_size: -
d_call: -
v_call: TRBV5-6
j_call: TRBJ2-3

cdr3_nt: TGTGCCAGCAGTGTGTTACGCAATCAGCCCCAGCATTTT
cdr3_aa: CASSVLRNQPQHF
clone_size: few
d_call: -
v_call: TRBV2
j_call: TRBJ1-5

cdr3_nt: TGTGCCTGGGGAGGAGGAAACGAGCAGTACTTC
cdr3_aa: CAWGGGNEQYF
clone_size: once
d_call: -
v_call: TRBV30
j_call: TRBJ2-7

cdr3_nt: TGTGCCAGCAGTGACCCCCTGAGCTCCTACGAGCAGTACTTC
cdr3_aa: CASSDPLSSYEQYF
clone_size: -
d_call: -
v_call: TRBV28
j_call: TRBJ2-7

cdr3_nt: TGCGCCAGCAGTGACAGCGGCAGCACAGATACGCAGTATTTT
cdr3_aa: CASSDSGSTDTQYF
clone_size: -
d_call: -
v_call: TRBV10-1
j_call: TRBJ2-3